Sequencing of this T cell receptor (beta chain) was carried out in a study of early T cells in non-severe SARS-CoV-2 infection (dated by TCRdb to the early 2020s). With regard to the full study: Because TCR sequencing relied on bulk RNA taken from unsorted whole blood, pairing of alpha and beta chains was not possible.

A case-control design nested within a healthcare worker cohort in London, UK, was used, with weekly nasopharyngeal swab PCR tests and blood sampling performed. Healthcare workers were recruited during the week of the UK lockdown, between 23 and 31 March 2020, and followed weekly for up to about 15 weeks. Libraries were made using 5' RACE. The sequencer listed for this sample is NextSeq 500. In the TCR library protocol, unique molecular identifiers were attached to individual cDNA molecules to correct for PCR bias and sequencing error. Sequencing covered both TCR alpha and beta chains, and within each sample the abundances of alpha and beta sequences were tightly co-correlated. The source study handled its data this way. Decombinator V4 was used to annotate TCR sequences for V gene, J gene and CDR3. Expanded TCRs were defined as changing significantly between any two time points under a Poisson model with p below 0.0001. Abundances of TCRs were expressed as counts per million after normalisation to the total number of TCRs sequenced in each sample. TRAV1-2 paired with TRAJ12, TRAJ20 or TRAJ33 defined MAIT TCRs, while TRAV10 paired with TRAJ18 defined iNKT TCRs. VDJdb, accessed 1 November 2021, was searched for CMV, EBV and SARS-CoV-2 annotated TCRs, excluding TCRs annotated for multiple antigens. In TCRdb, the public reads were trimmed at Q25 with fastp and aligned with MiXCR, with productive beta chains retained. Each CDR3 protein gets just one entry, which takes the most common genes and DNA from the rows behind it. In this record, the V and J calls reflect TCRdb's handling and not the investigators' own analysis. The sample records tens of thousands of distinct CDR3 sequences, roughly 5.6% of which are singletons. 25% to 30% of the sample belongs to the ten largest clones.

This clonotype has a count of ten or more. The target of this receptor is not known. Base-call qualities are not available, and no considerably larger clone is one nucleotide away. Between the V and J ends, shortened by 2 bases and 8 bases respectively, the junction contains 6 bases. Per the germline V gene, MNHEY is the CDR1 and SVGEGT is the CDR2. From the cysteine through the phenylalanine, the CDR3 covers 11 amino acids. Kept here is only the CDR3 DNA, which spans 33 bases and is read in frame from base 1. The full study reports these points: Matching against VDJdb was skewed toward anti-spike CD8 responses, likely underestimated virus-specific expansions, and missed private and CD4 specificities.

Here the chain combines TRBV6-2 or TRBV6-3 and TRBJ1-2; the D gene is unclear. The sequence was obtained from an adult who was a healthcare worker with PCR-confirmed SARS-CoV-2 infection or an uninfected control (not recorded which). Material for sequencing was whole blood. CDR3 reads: CASSYDSGYTF. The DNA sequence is TGTGCCAGCAGTTACGATTCCGGCTACACCTTC.